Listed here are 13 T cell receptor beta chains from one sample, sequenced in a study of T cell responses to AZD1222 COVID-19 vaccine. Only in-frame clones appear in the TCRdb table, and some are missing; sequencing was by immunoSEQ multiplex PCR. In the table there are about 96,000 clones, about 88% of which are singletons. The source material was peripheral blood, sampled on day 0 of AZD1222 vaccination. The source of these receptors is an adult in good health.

The CDR3 loop reads CASSDLGRSDTEAFF. The CDR3 DNA is TGTGCCAGTAGTGATTTAGGGCGATCGGACACTGAAGCTTTCTTT. J is TRBJ1-1 and V is TRBV19; D not certain. The ends were cut back, 5 bases at V and 3 bases at J, with 16 bases in the middle. This CDR3 spans 15 amino acids. Germline assignment: CDR1 LNHDA and CDR2 SQIVND (reference sequence).

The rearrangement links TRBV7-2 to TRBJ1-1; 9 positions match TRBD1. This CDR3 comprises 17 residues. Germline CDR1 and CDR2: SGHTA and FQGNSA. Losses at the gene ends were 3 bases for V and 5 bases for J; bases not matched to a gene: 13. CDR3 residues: CASSFTRPQGAGTEAFF. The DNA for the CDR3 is TGTGCCAGCAGCTTCACGAGGCCACAGGGGGCAGGGACTGAAGCTTTCTTT. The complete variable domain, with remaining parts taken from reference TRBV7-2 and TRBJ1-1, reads GAGVSQSPSNKVTEKGKDVELRCDPISGHTALYWYRQSLGQGLEFLIYFQGNSAPDKSGLPSDRFSAERTGGSVSTLTIQRTQQEDSAVYLCASSFTRPQGAGTEAFFGQGTRLTVV.

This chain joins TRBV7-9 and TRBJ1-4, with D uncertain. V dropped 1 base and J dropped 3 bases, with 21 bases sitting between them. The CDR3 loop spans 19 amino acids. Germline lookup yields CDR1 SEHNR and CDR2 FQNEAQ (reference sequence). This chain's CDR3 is CASSLGFRGLRVSNEKLFF. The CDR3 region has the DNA TGTGCCAGCAGCTTAGGTTTTCGTGGCCTGAGAGTTTCTAATGAAAAACTGTTTTTT. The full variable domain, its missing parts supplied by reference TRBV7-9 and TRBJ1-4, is DTGVSQNPRHKITKRGQNVTFRCDPISEHNRLYWYRQTLGQGPEFLTYFQNEAQLEKSRLLSDRFSAERPKGSFSTLEIQRTEQGDSAMYLCASSLGFRGLRVSNEKLFFGSGTQLSVL.

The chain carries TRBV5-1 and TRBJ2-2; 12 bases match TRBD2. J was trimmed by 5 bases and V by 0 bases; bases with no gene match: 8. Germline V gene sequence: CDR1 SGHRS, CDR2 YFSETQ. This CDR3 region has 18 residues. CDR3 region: CASSLAPLAGGQTGELFF. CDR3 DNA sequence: TGCGCCAGCAGCTTGGCCCCCCTAGCGGGGGGGCAAACCGGGGAGCTGTTTTTT. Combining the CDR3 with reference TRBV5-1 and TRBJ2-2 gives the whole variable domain KAGVTQTPRYLIKTRGQQVTLSCSPISGHRSVSWYQQTPGQGLQFLFEYFSETQRNKGNFPGRFSGRQFSNSRSEMNVSTLELGDSALYLCASSLAPLAGGQTGELFFGEGSRLTVL.

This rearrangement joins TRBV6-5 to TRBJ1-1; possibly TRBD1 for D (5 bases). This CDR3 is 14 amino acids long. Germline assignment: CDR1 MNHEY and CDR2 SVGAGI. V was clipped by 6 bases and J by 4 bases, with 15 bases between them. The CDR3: CASRIPGQSTEAFF. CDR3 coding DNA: TGTGCCAGCAGAATACCGGGGCAGAGCACTGAAGCTTTCTTT.

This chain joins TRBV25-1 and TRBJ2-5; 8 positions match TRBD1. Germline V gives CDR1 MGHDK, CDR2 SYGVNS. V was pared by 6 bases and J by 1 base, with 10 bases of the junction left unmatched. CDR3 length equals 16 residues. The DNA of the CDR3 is TGTGCCAGCAGCCCTTGGACAGGGACAGGCCAAGAGACCCAGTACTTC. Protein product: CASSPWTGTGQETQYF.

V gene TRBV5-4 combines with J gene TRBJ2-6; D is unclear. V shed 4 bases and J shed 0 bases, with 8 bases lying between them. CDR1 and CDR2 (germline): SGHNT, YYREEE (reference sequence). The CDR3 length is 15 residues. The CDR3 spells CASSDKDSGANVLTF. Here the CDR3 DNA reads TGTGCCAGCAGCGATAAAGACTCTGGGGCCAACGTCCTGACTTTC.

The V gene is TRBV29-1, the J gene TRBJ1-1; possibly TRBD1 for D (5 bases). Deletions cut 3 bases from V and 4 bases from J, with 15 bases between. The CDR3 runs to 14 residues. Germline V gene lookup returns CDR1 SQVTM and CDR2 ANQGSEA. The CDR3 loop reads CSVDQSGGGTEAFF. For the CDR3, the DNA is TGCAGCGTTGACCAATCGGGGGGAGGCACTGAAGCTTTCTTT.

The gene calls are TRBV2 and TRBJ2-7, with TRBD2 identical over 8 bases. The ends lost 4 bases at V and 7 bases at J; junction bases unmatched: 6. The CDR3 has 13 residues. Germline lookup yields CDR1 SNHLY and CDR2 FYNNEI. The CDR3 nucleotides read TGTGCCAGCAGTGTCAGACTAGCGAGGGAGCAGTACTTC. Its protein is CASSVRLAREQYF.

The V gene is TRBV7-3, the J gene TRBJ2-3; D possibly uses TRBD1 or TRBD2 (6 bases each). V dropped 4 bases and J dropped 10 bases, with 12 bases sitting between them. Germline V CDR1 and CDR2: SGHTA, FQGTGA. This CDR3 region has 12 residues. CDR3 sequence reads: CASSSRGLPQYF. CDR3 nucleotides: TGTGCCAGCAGCTCACGGGGGCTTCCGCAGTATTTT.

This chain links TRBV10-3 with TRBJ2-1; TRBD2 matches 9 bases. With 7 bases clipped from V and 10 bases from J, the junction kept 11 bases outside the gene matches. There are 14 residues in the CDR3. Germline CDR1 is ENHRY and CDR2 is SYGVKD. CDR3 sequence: CAITASGETKEQFF. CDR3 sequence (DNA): TGTGCCATCACAGCTAGCGGGGAGACCAAGGAGCAGTTCTTC.

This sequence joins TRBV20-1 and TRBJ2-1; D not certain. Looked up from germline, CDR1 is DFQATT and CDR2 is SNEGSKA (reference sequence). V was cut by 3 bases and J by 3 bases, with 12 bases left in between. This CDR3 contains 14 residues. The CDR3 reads CSASSGELYNEQFF. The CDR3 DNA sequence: TGCAGTGCTAGTTCCGGAGAGCTCTACAATGAGCAGTTCTTC.

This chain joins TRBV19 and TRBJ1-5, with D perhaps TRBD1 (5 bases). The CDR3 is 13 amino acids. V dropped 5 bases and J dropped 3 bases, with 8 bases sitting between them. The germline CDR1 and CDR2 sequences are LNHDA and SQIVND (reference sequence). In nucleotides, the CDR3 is TGTGCCAGTAGTGGACACTACAATCAGCCCCAGCATTTT. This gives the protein CASSGHYNQPQHF.